This T cell receptor (beta chain) emerged from a study of human T cells and chemical hapten exposure. Trimming took 3 bases from V and 2 from J; bases not matched to a gene: 5. Germline assignment: CDR1 DFQATT and CDR2 SNEGSKA (reference sequence). This CDR3 has 16 amino acids. TCRdb reprocessed the RACE reads with MiXCR, giving one entry per CDR3 protein. The repertoire holds roughly 150,000 distinct CDR3 sequences, with 12% as singletons. This clonotype was found a few times. This sample's time point: patch test 2, 6 weeks after DPC sensitization. Regarding treatment: therapeutic diphenylcyclopropenone sensitization with weekly scalp DPC.

The sequence was collected from a woman in her 50s with alopecia areata. Some clones in this sample may be carry-over from other donors' samples. Here the sequenced sample was whole blood, taken in connection with sensitization to the hapten diphenylcyclopropenone (DPC). This chain links TRBV20-1 with TRBJ2-4; 12 nucleotides line up with TRBD2. Here the CDR3 DNA reads TGCAGTGCTAGTCTAGCGGGAGGGCTGACCAAAAACATTCAGTACTTC. It yields the protein CSASLAGGLTKNIQYF.